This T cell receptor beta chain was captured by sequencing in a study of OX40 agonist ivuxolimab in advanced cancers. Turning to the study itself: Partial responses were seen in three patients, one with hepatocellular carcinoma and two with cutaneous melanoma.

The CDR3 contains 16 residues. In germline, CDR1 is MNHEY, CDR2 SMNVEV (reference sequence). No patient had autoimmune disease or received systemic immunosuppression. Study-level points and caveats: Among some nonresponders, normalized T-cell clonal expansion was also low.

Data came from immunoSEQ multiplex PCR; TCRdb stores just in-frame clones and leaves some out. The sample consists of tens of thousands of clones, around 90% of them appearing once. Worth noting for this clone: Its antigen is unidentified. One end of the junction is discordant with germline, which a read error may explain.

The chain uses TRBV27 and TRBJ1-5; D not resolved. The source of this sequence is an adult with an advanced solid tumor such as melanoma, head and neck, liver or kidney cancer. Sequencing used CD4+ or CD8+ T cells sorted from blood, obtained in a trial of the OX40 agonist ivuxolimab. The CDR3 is CAGSLSNLGSNQPQHF. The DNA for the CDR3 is TGTGCCGGCAGTTTATCGAATCTTGGGAGCAATCAGCCCCAGCATTTT.